The T cell receptor beta chain described here comes from a study of identical twins. This CDR3 has 16 residues. Germline-derived CDR1 and CDR2 are MNHEY and SVGAGI. The V segment lost 2 bases and the J segment 6 bases; nucleotides outside the gene matches: 6. TCRdb re-called the 5' RACE reads through MiXCR, storing one row per CDR3 protein. The data contain 700,000 or so distinct CDR3 sequences, around 8.6% of them singletons. In addition, the sample was reused for a study of yellow fever vaccine responses in identical twins.

This sequence joins TRBV6-5 and TRBJ2-2, with 10 bases lining up with TRBD2. Sample: PBMCs. The clonotype originates from a woman aged 18 to 35 in good health. The chain's CDR3 is CASSYGVAGGSGELFF. In DNA form, the CDR3 reads TGTGCCAGCAGTTACGGAGTAGCGGGGGGCTCCGGGGAGCTGTTTTTT.